Sequencing of this TCR beta chain was carried out in a study of cytomegalovirus exposure and HLA in healthy donors. Study-wide findings and caveats: Rarity held for most TCR sequences, but there were some public TCRs that occurred in many donors. A later analysis showed TCR association rates differing by HLA locus, peaking at DRB1 and lowest at HLA-C.

Trimming pared 2 bases from V and 6 bases from J, leaving 11 bases between. Germline loops: CDR1 MNHEY, CDR2 SMNVEV (reference sequence). This CDR3 spans 14 amino acids. Concerning this clone: Its antigen remains unidentified. This specimen includes other DNA sequences encoding the same CDR3.

PCR employed 60 Vbeta and 13 Jbeta primers. The repertoire was sequenced with immunoSEQ multiplex PCR; TCRdb's copy has only in-frame clones and lacks some. The sample includes under 200,000 clones, around 80% of them seen just once. Sequencing was performed on PBMCs. The chain links TRBV27 to TRBJ2-1; no clear D. This TCR came from a woman aged 18-29 years in good health and CMV-seronegative. The CDR3 protein is CASSLVRSSNEQFF. CDR3 DNA sequence: TGTGCCAGCAGTTTAGTGCGGAGTTCCAATGAGCAGTTCTTC.